This TCR beta chain was recorded in a study of T cells in Graves' hyperthyroidism and ophthalmopathy (dated by TCRdb to the late 2010s). About the investigation overall: Peripheral blood was collected at initial diagnosis, before any treatment. A discovery cohort of about a hundred patients, roughly 45 with Graves' ophthalmopathy and 55 to 60 with stable Graves' hyperthyroidism, was used to find distinguishing TCR V-J signatures. Prospective prediction of ophthalmopathy was tested in an independent validation cohort consisting of about 20 hyperthyroidism patients and more than 15 patients who later progressed to ophthalmopathy. For training and testing, the roughly 100 patients in the discovery cohort were randomly divided in a 7:3 ratio. Thyroid tissue and blood T-cell repertoires from six Graves' hyperthyroidism patients were also compared in the study. Following sampling, methimazole starting at 30 mg daily was given to hyperthyroidism patients, and high-dose intravenous methylprednisolone was given to ophthalmopathy patients. The paper describes TCR Vbeta CDR3 sequencing of fewer than 150 peripheral blood samples, made up of about 41 ophthalmopathy patients, over 70 hyperthyroidism patients and 17 progressor patients. What the work shows at the level of the full study, not this receptor alone: Most expanded thyroid clonotypes (frequency above 0.001) were also detected in blood, suggesting blood repertoires may reflect thyroid immune responses. A model built on a 13 V-J signature distinguished ophthalmopathy from stable hyperthyroidism, reaching 85% to 90% sensitivity and around 81% specificity in cross-validation and 80%/75% in testing. No statistical method was used to fix the sample size in advance, and group allocation was not hidden from the investigators. In validation, the model predicted progression to ophthalmopathy a median of around 6.5 months before onset, with approximately 71% sensitivity and about 72% specificity.

This clonotype was observed at least ten times. Its target antigen remains unknown. Base-call qualities are not available, and no considerably larger clone is one nucleotide away. TCR beta CDR3 regions were amplified from RNA transcripts. The first round of RT-PCR for the TCR CDR3 was performed with the HTBI primer set and the Qiagen OneStep RT-PCR kit. A second multiplex PCR round built the libraries, followed by size selection and purification. Paired-end sequencing of the libraries was performed with 100 bp reads on an Illumina HiSeq2000. The authors' pipeline ran thus. SOAPnuke was used to process the raw data, throwing out any read that contained adapters or uncalled bases, had a mean Phred below 15, or lacked an exact constant-primer or identifier match. High-quality paired reads were merged using COPE v1.2.5, and each unique nucleotide sequence was defined as a clonotype. Clonotypes were aligned to IMGT TRBV, TRBD and TRBJ reference segments using MiTCR v1.1. Analysis was restricted to V-J combinations with a frequency above 0.0001, which covered roughly 99% of repertoires. The TCS score was defined as the ratio of F50 (clonal expansion) to E x V (chaos), calculated using BLOSUM62-based TCRdist between CDR3 peptides within each V-J. Welch's t-statistics and random forest reduced 514 V-J features to some 14, which were used in a naive Bayes classifier (R e1071). TCRdb trimmed the raw reads at Q25, called clones with MiXCR and kept productive beta chains. Duplicate CDR3 protein sequences are folded into a single record with the most common DNA and genes. V and J calls and clone size were set by TCRdb, not the authors. The sample profile shows approximately 410,000 distinct CDR3 sequences; approximately 14% of them were found once. The ten biggest clones cover approximately 5.3% of the sample.

Stable Graves' hyperthyroidism was defined as the absence of progression to ophthalmopathy over 18 months of follow-up. Hyperthyroidism patients were aged 18 to 65 years and newly diagnosed, with disease duration of less than 2 months. Patients with uncontrolled infections, other autoimmune diseases, pregnancy or lactation were excluded. Diagnoses relied on clinical symptoms, serum thyroxine and TRAb, thyroid ultrasound and orbital computed tomography. PBMCs were separated from roughly 10 ml of fresh peripheral blood using Ficoll-Paque density gradient centrifugation. Total RNA was extracted with Trizol reagent, and quality was checked on an Agilent 2100 Bioanalyzer. From V the trimming removes 3 bases and from J it removes 7 bases, while the gene matches leave 5 bases of the junction unaccounted for. Looking up the germline V gene yields CDR1 SGHTA and CDR2 FQGTGA. Measured from the cysteine to the phenylalanine, the CDR3 is 15 residues long. The retained sequence is limited to the CDR3, 45 bases, with the frame set at the first base.

Source material: blood. The rearranged segments are TRBV7-3 and TRBJ2-1; the junction holds 11 bases that match TRBD2. The sequence came from a woman between 18 and 30 years old with Graves' hyperthyroidism. The sequenced DNA: TGTGCCAGCAGCTTTAGACTAGCGGGAAATAATGAGCAGTTCTTC. Translated, it reads CASSFRLAGNNEQFF.